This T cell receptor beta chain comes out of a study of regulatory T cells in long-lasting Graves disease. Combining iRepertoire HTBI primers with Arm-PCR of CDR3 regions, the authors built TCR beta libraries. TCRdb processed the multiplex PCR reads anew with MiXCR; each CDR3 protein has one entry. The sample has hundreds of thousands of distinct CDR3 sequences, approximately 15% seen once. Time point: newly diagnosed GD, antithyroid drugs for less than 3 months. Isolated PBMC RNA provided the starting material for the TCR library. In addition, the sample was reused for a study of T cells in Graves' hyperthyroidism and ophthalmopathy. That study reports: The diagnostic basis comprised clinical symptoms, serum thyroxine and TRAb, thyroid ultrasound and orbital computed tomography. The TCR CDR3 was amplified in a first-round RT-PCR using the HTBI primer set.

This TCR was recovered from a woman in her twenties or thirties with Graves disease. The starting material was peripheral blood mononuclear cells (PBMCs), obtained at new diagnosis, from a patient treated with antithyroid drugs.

CDR3 sequence (DNA): TGTGCCACCTCAGAGAGCCTAGATACGCAGTATTTT. Its translation: CATSESLDTQYF. The chain employs TRBV27 and TRBJ2-3; D gene unclear. The V and J ends lost 10 bases and 5 bases respectively, with 13 bases between them. The CDR3 extends over 12 amino acids. Germline V gene lookup returns CDR1 MNHEY and CDR2 SMNVEV (reference sequence).